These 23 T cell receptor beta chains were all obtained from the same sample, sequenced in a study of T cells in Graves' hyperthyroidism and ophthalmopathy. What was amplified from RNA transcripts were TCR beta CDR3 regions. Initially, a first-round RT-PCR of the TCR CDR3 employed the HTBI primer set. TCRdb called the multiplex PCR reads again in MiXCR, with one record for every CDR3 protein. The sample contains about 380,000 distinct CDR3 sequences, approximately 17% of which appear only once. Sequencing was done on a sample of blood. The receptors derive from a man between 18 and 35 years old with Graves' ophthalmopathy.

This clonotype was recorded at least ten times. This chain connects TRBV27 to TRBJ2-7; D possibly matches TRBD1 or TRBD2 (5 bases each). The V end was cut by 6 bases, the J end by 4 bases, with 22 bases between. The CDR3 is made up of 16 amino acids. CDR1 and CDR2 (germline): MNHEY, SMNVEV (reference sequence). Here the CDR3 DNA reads TGTGCCAGCAGGCCCGCCTACCGGGACCAATTATACGAGCAGTACTTC. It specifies CASRPAYRDQLYEQYF.

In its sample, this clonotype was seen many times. CDR3: CASSLGAGNYEQYF. The CDR3 DNA follows: TGTGCCAGCAGCTTAGGAGCCGGGAACTACGAGCAGTACTTC. The chain is built from TRBV11-2 and TRBJ2-7; D may be TRBD2 (5 bases). The CDR3 has 14 amino acids. V lost 1 base, J lost 3 bases, and 10 bases lay in between. Germline CDR1 is SGHAT and CDR2 is FQNNGV. Looking up the rest from reference TRBV11-2 and TRBJ2-7 gives the full variable domain: EAGVAQSPRYKIIEKRQSVAFWCNPISGHATLYWYQQILGQGPKLLIQFQNNGVVDDSQLPKDRFSAERLKGVDSTLKIQPAKLEDSAVYLCASSLGAGNYEQYFGPGTRLTVT.

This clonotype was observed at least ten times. CDR3 loop: CASSFTDWNEQFF. The CDR3 nucleotides read TGTGCCAGCAGCTTCACCGACTGGAATGAGCAGTTCTTC. The V call is TRBV5-4, the J call TRBJ2-1, with D unresolved. In germline, CDR1 is SGHNT, CDR2 YYREEE (reference sequence). V lost 2 bases and J 7 bases, leaving 10 bases between the germline ends. The CDR3 is 13 residues long.

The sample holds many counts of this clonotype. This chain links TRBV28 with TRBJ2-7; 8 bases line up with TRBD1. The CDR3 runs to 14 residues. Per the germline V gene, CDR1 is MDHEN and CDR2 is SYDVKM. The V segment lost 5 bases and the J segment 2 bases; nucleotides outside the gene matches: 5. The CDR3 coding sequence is TGTGCCAGCAGTGAGAGACAGGGGACCTACGAGCAGTACTTC. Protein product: CASSERQGTYEQYF.

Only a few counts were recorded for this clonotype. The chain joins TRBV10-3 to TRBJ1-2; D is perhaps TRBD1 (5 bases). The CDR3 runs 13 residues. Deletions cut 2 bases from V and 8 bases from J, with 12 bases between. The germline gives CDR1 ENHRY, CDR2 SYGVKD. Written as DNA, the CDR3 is TGTGCCATCAGTGAGAGTCAGGGAGGCGGCTACACCTTC. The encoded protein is CAISESQGGGYTF.

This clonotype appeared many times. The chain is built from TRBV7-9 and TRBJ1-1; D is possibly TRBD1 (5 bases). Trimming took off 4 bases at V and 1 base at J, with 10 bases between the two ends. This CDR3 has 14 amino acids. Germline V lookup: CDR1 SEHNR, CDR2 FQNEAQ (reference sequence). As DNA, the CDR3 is TGTGCCAGCAGCTCGGACACCGCGAACACTGAAGCTTTCTTT. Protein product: CASSSDTANTEAFF.

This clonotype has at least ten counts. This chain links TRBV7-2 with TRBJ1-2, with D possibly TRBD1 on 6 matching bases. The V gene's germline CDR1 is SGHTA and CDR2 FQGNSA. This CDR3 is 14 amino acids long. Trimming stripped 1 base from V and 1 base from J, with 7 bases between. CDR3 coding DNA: TGTGCCAGCAGCTTAGGGACAGTTAACTATGGCTACACCTTC. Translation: CASSLGTVNYGYTF.

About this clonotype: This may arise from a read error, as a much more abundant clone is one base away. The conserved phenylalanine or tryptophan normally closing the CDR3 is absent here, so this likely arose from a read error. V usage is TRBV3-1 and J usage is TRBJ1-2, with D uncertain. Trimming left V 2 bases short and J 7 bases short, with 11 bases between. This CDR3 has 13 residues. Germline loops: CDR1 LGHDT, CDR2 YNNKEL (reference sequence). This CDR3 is CASSQTTAGGYTL. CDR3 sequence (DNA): TGTGCCAGCAGCCAAACTACAGCCGGTGGCTACACCCTC.

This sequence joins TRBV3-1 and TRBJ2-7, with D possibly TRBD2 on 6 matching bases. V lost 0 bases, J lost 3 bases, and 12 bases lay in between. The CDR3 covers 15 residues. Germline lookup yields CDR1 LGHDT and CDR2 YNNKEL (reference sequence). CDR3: CASSQDYSGYYEQYF. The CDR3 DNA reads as TGTGCCAGCAGCCAAGATTATAGCGGATACTACGAGCAGTACTTC.

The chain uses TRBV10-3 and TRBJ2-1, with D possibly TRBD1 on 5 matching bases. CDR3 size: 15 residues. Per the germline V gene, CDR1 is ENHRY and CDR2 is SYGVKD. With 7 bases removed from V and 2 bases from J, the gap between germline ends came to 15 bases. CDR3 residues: CAINRKGPPYNEQFF. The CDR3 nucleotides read TGTGCCATCAACCGGAAGGGGCCGCCCTACAATGAGCAGTTCTTC.

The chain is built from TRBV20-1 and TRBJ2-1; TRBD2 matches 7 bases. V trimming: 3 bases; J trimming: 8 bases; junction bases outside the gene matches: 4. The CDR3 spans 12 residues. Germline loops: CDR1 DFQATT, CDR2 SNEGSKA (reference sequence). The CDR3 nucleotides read TGCAGTGCTAGGGGGAGCGGGGATGAGCAGTTCTTC. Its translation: CSARGSGDEQFF.

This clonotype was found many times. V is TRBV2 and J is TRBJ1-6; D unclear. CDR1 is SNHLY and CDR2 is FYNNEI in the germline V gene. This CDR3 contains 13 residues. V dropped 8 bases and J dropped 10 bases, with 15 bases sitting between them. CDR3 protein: CASQRVEGSPLHF. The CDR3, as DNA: TGTGCCAGCCAGAGGGTTGAAGGATCACCCCTCCACTTT.

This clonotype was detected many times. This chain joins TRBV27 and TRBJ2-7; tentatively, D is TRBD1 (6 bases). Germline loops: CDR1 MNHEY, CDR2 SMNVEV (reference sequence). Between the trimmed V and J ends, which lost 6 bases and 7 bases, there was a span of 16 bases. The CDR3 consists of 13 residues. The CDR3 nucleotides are TGTGCCAGCAGGAAGACAGGAAGCCCGGAGCAGTACTTC. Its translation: CASRKTGSPEQYF.

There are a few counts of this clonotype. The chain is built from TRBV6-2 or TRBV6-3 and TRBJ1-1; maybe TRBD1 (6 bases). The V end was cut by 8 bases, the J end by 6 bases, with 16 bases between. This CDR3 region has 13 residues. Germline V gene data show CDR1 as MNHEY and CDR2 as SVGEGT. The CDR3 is CASFPGAGAEAFF. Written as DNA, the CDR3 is TGTGCCAGCTTCCCGGGGGCTGGGGCTGAAGCTTTCTTT.

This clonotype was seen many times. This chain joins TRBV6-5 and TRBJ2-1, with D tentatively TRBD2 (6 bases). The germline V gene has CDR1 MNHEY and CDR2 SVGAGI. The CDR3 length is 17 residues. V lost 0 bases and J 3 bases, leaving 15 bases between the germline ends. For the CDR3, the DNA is TGTGCCAGCAGTTACTCCCTTTCGGGAGCAGTCTACAATGAGCAGTTCTTC. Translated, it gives CASSYSLSGAVYNEQFF.

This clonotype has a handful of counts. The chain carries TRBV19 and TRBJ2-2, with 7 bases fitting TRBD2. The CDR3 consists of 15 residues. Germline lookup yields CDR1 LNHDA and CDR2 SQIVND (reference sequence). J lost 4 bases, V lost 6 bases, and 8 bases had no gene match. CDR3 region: CASSRGGGSTGELFF. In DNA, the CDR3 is TGTGCCAGTAGCCGCGGGGGAGGGTCCACCGGGGAGCTGTTTTTT.

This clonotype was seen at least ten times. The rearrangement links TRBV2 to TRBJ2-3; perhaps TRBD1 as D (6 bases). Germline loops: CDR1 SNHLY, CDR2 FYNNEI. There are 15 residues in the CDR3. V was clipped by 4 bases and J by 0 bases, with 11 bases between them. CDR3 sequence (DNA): TGTGCCAGCAGTGGACAGGCGTCTAGCACAGATACGCAGTATTTT. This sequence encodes CASSGQASSTDTQYF. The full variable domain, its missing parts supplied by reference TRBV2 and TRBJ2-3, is EPEVTQTPSHQVTQMGQEVILRCVPISNHLYFYWYRQILGQKVEFLVSFYNNEISEKSEIFDDQFSVERPDGSNFTLKIRSTKLEDSAMYFCASSGQASSTDTQYFGPGTRLTVL.

The CDR3 region is CSAPRLAGGPQETQYF. The CDR3 coding sequence is TGCAGTGCCCCACGACTAGCGGGGGGACCCCAAGAGACCCAGTACTTC. V usage is TRBV20-1 and J usage is TRBJ2-5; 13 positions match TRBD2. V lost 6 bases and J lost 1; bases outside the gene matches: 8. Germline V lookup: CDR1 DFQATT, CDR2 SNEGSKA (reference sequence). The CDR3 runs to 16 residues.

This CDR3 reads CASSYSRTGLTTHYGYTF. CDR3 nucleotide sequence: TGTGCCAGCAGTTACTCCCGGACAGGCCTCACCACTCACTATGGCTACACCTTC. The rearrangement links TRBV6-2 or TRBV6-3 to TRBJ1-2, with 7 bases that match TRBD1. The CDR3 covers 18 residues. Germline lookup yields CDR1 MNHEY and CDR2 SVGEGT. V trimming: 0 bases; J trimming: 3 bases; junction bases outside the gene matches: 13.

The chain's CDR3 is CASSQGLQRPSTDTQYF. The DNA of the CDR3 is TGCGCCAGCAGCCAAGGACTCCAGCGTCCTAGCACAGATACGCAGTATTTT. The chain carries TRBV4-1 and TRBJ2-3; D gene unclear. Germline V gene lookup returns CDR1 MGHRA and CDR2 YSYEKL. Trimming pared 1 base from V and 0 bases from J, leaving 14 bases between. The CDR3 consists of 17 residues.

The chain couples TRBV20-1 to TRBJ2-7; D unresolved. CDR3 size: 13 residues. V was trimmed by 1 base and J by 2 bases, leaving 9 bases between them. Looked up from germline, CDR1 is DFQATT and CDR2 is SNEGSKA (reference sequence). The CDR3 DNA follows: TGCAGTGCTAGAGTTACGGAGACCTACGAGCAGTACTTC. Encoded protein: CSARVTETYEQYF.

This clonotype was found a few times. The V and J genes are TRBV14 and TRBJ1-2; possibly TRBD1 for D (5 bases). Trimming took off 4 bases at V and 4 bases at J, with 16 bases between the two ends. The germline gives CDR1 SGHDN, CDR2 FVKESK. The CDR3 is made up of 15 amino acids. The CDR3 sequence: CASSPRGAGVYGYTF. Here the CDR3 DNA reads TGTGCCAGCAGCCCAAGAGGTGCGGGGGTCTATGGCTACACCTTC.

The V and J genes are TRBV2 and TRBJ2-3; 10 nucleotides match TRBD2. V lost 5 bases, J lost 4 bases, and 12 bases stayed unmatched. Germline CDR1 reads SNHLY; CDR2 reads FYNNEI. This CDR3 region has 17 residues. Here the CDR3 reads CASSSSSGRAGADTQYF. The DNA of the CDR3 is TGTGCCAGCAGTTCGTCGAGCGGGAGGGCCGGAGCAGATACGCAGTATTTT.